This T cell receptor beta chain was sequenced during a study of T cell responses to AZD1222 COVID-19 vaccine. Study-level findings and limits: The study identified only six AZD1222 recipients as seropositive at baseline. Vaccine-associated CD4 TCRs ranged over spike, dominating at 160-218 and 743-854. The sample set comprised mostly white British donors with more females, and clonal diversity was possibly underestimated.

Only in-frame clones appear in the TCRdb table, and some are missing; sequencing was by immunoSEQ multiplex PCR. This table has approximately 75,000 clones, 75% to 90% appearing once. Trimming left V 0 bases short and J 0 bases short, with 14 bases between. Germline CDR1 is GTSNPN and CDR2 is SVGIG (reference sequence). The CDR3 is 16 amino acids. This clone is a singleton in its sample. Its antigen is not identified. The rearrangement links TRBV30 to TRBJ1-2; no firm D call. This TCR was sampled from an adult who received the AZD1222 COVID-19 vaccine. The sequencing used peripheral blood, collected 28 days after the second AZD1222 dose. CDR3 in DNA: TGTGCCTGGAGTGTAGGTAACGGCATCACTAACTATGGCTACACCTTC. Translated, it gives CAWSVGNGITNYGYTF.